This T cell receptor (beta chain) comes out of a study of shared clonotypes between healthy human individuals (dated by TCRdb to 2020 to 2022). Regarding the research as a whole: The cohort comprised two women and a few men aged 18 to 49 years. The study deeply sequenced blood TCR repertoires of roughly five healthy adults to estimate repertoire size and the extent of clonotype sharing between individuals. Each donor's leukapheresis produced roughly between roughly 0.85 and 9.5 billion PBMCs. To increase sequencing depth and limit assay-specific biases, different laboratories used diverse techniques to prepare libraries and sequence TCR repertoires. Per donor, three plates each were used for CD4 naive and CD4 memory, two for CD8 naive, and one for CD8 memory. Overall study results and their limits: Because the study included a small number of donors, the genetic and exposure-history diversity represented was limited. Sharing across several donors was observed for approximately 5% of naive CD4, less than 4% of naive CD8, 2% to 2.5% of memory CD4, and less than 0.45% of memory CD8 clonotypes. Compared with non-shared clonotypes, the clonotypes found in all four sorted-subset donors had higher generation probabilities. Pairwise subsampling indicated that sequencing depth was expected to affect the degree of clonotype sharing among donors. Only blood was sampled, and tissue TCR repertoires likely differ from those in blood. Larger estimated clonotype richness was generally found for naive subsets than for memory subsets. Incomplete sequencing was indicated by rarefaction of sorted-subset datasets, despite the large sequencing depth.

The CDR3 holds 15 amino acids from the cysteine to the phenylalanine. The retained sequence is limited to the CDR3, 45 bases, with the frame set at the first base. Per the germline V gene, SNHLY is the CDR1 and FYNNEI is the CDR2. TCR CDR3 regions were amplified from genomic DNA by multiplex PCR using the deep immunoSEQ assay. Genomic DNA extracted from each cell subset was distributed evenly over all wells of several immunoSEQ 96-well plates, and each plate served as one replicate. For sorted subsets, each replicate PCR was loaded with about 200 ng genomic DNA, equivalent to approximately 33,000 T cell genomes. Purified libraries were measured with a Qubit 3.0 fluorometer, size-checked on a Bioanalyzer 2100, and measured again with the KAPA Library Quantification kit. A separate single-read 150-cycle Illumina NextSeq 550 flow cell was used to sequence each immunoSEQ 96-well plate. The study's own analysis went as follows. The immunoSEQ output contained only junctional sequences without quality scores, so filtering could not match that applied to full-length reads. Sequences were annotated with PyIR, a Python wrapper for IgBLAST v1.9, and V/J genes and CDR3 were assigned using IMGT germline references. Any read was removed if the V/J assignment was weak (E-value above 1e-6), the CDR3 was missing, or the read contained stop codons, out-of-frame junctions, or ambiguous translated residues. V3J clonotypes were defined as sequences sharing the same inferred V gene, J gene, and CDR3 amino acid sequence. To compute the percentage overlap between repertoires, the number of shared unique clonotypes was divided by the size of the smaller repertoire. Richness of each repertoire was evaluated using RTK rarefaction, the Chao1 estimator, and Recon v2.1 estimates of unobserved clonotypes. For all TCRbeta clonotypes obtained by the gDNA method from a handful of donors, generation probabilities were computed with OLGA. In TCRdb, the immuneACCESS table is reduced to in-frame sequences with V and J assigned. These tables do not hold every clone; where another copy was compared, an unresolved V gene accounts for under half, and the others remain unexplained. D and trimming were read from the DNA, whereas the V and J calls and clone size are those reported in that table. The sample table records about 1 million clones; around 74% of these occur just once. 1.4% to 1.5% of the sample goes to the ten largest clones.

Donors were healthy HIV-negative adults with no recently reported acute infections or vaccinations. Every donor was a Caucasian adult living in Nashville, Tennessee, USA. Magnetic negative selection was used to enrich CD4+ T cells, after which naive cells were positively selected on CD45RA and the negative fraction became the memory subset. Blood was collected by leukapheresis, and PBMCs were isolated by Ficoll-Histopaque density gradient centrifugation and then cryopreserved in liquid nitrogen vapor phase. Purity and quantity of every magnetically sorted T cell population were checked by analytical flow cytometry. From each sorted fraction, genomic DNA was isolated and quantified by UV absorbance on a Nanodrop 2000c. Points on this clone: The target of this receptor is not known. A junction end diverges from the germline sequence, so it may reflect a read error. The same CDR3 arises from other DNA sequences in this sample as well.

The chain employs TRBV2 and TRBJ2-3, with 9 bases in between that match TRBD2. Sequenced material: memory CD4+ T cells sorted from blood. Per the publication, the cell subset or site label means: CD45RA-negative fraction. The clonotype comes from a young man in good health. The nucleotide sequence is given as TGTGCCAGCAGGGAAGCGGGAGGATCCACAGATACGCAGTATTTT. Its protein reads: CASREAGGSTDTQYF.